The rows below give T cell receptor beta chains drawn from one sample of a study of blood T cells in healthy people across ages. TCRdb processed the 5' RACE reads anew with MiXCR; each CDR3 protein has one entry. The sample records about 760,000 distinct CDR3 sequences, more than 55% being singletons. The specimen sequenced was blood. The receptors here all came from a man aged 35-49 years in good health. Both conserved end residues are trimmed from each CDR3.

>TRBJ2-2|TRBV21-1
ASSNTVSGGELF
>TRBJ1-5|TRBV27
ASSLGVGPQH
>TRBJ2-7|TRBV24-1
ATSRQGTYEQY
>TRBJ1-1|TRBV7-9
ASSFSRGTEAF
>NA|TRBV2
ASWTSQETQY
>TRBJ1-1|TRBV5-1
ASSPAGGQMNTEAF
>TRBJ1-2|TRBV7-3
ASSLGGTGGYT
>TRBJ2-5|TRBV6-4
ASSGTSGGANEQY
>TRBJ2-3|TRBV28
ASSRAGYTDTQY
>TRBJ2-2|TRBV6-2/TRBV6-3
ASSPSRDTGELF
>NA|TRBV14
ASSQEAPGVGEQY
>NA|TRBV14
VSSLDRESYEQY
>TRBJ2-1|TRBV5-1
ASSPWLDRDNEQF
>TRBJ2-2|TRBV28
ASSPGLAGRLFTGELF
>NA|TRBV10-3
AISGAGSSYNEQY
>TRBJ2-3|TRBV5-1
ASSLDSSTGSTDTQY
>TRBJ2-5|TRBV12-3/TRBV12-4
ASSFEQEETQY
>TRBJ2-2|TRBV25-1
ASSEVYHTGELF
>TRBJ1-6|TRBV5-4
ASSPGQGATNSPLH
>TRBJ2-3|TRBV18
ASSPRGQGSTDTQY
>TRBJ2-1|TRBV27
ASSYRLYNEQF
>TRBJ1-2|TRBV7-9
ASSPASIGQGRSDT
>TRBJ2-2|TRBV9
ASSVRAVGELF
>TRBJ1-2|TRBV7-3
ASSLRPNYGYT
>TRBJ2-7|TRBV3-1
ASSQRDRVYEQY
>TRBJ1-4|TRBV10-3
ATGQGATNEKLF
>TRBJ1-2|TRBV5-1
ASSLNPGDSYGYT
>TRBJ2-1|TRBV3-1
ASTPGQGTLNEQF
>TRBJ2-1|TRBV7-3
ASSLNPVGGSYNEQF
>TRBJ2-3|TRBV4-2
ASSRSGAGDTDTQY
>NA|TRBV20-1
SATAGTSGLYEQY
>NA|TRBV15
ATSSGQGLSSYNEQY
>TRBJ2-4|TRBV5-4
ASSLDRVSEAKNIQY
>TRBJ2-5|TRBV7-2
ASSLVGGGGETQY
>TRBJ2-3|TRBV7-3
ASSLLGSRTDTQY
>TRBJ2-5|TRBV28
ASSLPGVGWETQY
>TRBJ1-5|TRBV20-1
SARDRAAQPQH
>TRBJ2-1|TRBV5-4
ASSPASGGFVDEQF
>TRBJ1-5|TRBV2
ASSDWGIFSNQPQH
>TRBJ1-2|TRBV12-3/TRBV12-4
ASSPAGSGYGYT
>TRBJ1-1|TRBV27
ASSGYWTNEAF
>TRBJ1-1|TRBV20-1
SAPRGQTNTEAF
>TRBJ2-1|TRBV6-4
ASSSGTGSYNEQF